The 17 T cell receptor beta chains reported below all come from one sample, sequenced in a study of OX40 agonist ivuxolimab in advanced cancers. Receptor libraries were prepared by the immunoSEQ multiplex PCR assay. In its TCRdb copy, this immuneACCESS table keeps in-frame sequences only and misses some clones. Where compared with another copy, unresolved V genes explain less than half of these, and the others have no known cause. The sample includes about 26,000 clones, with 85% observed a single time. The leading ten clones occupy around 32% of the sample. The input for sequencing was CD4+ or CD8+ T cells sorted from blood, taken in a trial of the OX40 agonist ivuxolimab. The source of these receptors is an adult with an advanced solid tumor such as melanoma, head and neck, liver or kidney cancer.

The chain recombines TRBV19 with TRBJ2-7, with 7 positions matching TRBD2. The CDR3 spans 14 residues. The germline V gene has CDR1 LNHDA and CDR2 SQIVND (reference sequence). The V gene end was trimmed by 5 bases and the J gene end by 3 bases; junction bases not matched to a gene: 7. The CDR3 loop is CASSAGLGNYEQYF. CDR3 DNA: TGTGCCAGTAGTGCAGGACTAGGAAACTACGAGCAGTACTTC.

CDR3 sequence: CASSEDTGHQEPQHF. CDR3 nucleotide sequence: TGTGCCAGCAGTGAAGACACGGGACATCAAGAGCCCCAGCATTTT. The rearrangement uses TRBV2 and TRBJ1-5; D is perhaps TRBD1 (6 bases). The CDR3 covers 15 residues. Per germline, CDR1 SNHLY and CDR2 FYNNEI. The V gene lost 1 base and the J gene lost 8 bases, with 15 bases spanning the gap. Filled out from reference TRBV2 and TRBJ1-5, the complete variable domain reads EPEVTQTPSHQVTQMGQEVILRCVPISNHLYFYWYRQILGQKVEFLVSFYNNEISEKSEIFDDQFSVERPDGSNFTLKIRSTKLEDSAMYFCASSEDTGHQEPQHFGDGTRLSIL.

CDR3 nucleotides: TGTGCCAGCAGTTCGACAGAGAACACTGAAGCTTTCTTT. Residues: CASSSTENTEAFF. This sequence joins TRBV27 and TRBJ1-1, with D perhaps TRBD1 (5 bases). The CDR3 has 13 residues. Germline assignment: CDR1 MNHEY and CDR2 SMNVEV (reference sequence). Trimming shortened V by 4 bases and J by 1 base, and 7 bases separated the two germline ends.

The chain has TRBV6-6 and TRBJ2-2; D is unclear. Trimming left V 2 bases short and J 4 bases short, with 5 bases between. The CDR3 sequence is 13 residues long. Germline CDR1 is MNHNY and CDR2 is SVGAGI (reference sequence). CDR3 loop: CASSYPTTGELFF. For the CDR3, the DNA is TGTGCCAGCAGTTACCCGACCACCGGGGAGCTGTTTTTT.

CDR3 nucleotides: TGTGCCAGCAGTTCGGACTACCGGGGTGAGCAGTTCTTC. It codes for CASSSDYRGEQFF. The chain carries TRBV6-4 and TRBJ2-1; D might be TRBD2 (6 bases). The CDR3 covers 13 residues. Trimming shortened V by 5 bases and J by 9 bases, and 14 bases separated the two germline ends. CDR1 is MRHNA, CDR2 SNTAGT, per germline.

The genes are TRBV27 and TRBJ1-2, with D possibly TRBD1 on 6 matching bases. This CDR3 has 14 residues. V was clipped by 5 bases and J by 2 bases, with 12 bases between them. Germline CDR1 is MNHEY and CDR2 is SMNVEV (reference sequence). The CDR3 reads CASSSRDRNYGYTF. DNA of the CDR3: TGTGCCAGCAGTAGCCGAGACAGGAACTATGGCTACACCTTC.

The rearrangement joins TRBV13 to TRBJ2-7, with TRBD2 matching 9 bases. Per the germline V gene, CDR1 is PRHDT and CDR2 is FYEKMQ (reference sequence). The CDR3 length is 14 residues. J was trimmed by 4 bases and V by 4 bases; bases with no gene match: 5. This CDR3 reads CASSSGLAGYEQYF. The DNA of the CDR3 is TGTGCCAGCAGCTCAGGGCTAGCGGGATACGAGCAGTACTTC.

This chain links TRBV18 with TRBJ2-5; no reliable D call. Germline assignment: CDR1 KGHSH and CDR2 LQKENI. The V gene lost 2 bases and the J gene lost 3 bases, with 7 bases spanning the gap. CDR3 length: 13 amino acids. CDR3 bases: TGTGCCAGCTCACCATTGGCAGAAGAGACCCAGTACTTC. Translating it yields CASSPLAEETQYF.

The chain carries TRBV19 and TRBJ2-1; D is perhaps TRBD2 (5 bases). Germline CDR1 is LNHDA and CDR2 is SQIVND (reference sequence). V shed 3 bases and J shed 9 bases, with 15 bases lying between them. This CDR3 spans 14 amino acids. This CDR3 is CASSIGVRGTEQFF. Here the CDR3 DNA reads TGTGCCAGTAGTATCGGGGTTCGCGGTACTGAGCAGTTCTTC.

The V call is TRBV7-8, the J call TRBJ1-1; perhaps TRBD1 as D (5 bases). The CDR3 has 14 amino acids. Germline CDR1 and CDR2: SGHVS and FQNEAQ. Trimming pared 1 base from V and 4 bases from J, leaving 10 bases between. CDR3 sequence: CASSLGGPFTEAFF. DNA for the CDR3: TGTGCCAGCAGCTTAGGGGGCCCTTTCACTGAAGCTTTCTTT.

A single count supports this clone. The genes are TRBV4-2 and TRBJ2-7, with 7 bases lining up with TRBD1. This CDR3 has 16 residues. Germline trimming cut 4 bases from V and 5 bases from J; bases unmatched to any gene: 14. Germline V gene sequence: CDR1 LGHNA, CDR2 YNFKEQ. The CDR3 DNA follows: TGTGCCAGCAGCCTTATATCGACAGGGCGAGCACACGAGCAGTACTTC. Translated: CASSLISTGRAHEQYF.

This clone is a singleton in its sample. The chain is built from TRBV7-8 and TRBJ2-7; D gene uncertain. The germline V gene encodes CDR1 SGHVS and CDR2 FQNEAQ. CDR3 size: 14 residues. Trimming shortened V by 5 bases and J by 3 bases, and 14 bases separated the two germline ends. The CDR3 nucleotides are TGTGCCAGCAGCCCGCCCATGGCGAACTACGAGCAGTACTTC. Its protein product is CASSPPMANYEQYF.

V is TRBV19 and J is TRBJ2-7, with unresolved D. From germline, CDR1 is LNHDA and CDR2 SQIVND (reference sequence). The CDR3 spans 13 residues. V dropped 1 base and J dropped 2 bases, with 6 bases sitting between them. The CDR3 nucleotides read TGTGCCAGTAGTATAGCCAGTACCTACGAGCAGTACTTC. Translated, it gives CASSIASTYEQYF.

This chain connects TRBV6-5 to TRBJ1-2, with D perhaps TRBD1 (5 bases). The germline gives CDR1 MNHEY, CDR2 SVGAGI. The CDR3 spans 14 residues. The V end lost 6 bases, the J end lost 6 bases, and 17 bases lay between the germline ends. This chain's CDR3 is CASSLATGVNGYTF. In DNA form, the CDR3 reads TGTGCCAGCAGCCTAGCGACGGGGGTGAATGGCTACACCTTC.

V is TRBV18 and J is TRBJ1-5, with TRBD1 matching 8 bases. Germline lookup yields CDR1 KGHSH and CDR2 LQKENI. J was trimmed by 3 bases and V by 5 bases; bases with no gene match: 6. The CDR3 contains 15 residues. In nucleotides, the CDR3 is TGTGCCAGCTCATGGGGGACAGGAGTCAATCAGCCCCAGCATTTT. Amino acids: CASSWGTGVNQPQHF.

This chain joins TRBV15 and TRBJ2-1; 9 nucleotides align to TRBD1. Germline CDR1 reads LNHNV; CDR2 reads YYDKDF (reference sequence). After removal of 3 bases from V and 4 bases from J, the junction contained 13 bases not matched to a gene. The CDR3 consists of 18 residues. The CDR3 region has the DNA TGTGCCACCAGCAGCCCCACAACCGGGACAGGGTTATACAATGAGCAGTTCTTC. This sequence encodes CATSSPTTGTGLYNEQFF.

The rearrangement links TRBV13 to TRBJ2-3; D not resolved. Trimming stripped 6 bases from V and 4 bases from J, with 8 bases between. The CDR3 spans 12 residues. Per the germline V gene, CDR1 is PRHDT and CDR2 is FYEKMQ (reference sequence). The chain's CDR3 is CASSRFPDTQYF. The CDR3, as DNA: TGTGCCAGCAGTCGATTTCCAGATACGCAGTATTTT.